These 18 T cell receptor beta chains were all obtained from the same sample, sequenced in a study of blood T cells in healthy people across ages. A J-beta primer mix and a sample-barcoded 5' primer were used in a second PCR of roughly 7 to 12 cycles. TCRdb independently ran MiXCR on the 5' RACE reads; one entry per CDR3 protein. The profile shows roughly 1.9 million distinct CDR3 sequences, more than 35% of them singletons. Sequencing input: blood. The receptor source for this set is a human donor in good health.

The DNA for the CDR3 is TGCGCCAGCAGCTTGGGGGAACTTGACAATGAGCAGTTCTTC. This encodes CASSLGELDNEQFF. This chain uses TRBV5-1 with TRBJ2-1; no reliable D call. The germline V gene has CDR1 SGHRS and CDR2 YFSETQ. V was trimmed by 0 bases and J by 5 bases, leaving 9 bases between them. The CDR3 consists of 14 residues.

This chain links TRBV20-1 with TRBJ1-1, with 7 nucleotides matching TRBD1. Germline CDR1 is DFQATT and CDR2 is SNEGSKA (reference sequence). The V gene end was trimmed by 6 bases and the J gene end by 4 bases; junction bases not matched to a gene: 8. CDR3 length equals 13 residues. For the CDR3, the DNA is TGCAGTGCCTCCGGACAGGACGGCACTGAAGCTTTCTTT. Translating it yields CSASGQDGTEAFF.

The V gene is TRBV6-5, the J gene TRBJ2-7; D gene uncertain. The CDR3 has 15 amino acids. CDR1 is MNHEY, CDR2 SVGAGI, per germline. The ends were cut back, 0 bases at V and 1 base at J, with 10 bases in the middle. CDR3 protein: CASSYSILGSYEQYF. The CDR3 DNA is TGTGCCAGCAGTTACTCGATATTAGGGTCCTACGAGCAGTACTTC.

The chain carries TRBV4-2 and TRBJ2-5; D may be TRBD2 (6 bases). Gene TRBJ2-7 matches the end of the DNA better, so the J call may be wrong. Germline V gives CDR1 LGHNA, CDR2 YNFKEQ. The CDR3 runs 13 residues. The CDR3 nucleotides read TGTGCCAGCAGCCAAGGTTTCGGGAGCGAGCAGTACTTC. Protein: CASSQGFGSEQYF.

The chain uses TRBV4-3 and TRBJ1-2; the D gene is possibly TRBD1 (6 bases). Trimming stripped 4 bases from V and 4 bases from J, with 16 bases between. The germline V gene has CDR1 LGHNA and CDR2 YSLEER. CDR3 length equals 15 residues. CDR3 sequence: CASSRNPGDIYGYTF. CDR3 nucleotides: TGCGCCAGCAGCCGCAACCCGGGGGACATCTATGGCTACACCTTC.

This clonotype occurred a few times. The chain joins TRBV30 to TRBJ2-1; a weak D match, TRBD1 (6 bases). Trimming removed 0 bases at V and 8 bases at J, with 14 bases between. The CDR3 extends over 14 amino acids. Germline V gene data show CDR1 as GTSNPN and CDR2 as SVGIG (reference sequence). The DNA for the CDR3 is TGTGCCTGGAGTGTACCCCACAGGGCCTATGAGCAGTTCTTC. Its protein is CAWSVPHRAYEQFF.

Of note for this clonotype: One end of the junction does not line up with germline, which may come from a read error. The chain recombines TRBV20-1 with TRBJ1-1, with 8 bases identical to TRBD1. The germline CDR1 and CDR2 sequences are DFQATT and SNEGSKA (reference sequence). CDR3 length: 15 amino acids. The CDR3 is CSARGWTGSNTEAIF. The CDR3 region has the DNA TGCAGTGCTAGGGGCTGGACAGGGTCGAACACTGAAGCTATCTTT.

Only a few counts were recorded for this clonotype. The chain employs TRBV6-2 or TRBV6-3 and TRBJ2-5, with TRBD2 identical over 7 bases. CDR1 is MNHEY, CDR2 SVGEGT, per germline. This CDR3 contains 17 residues. V gave up 2 bases and J gave up 0 bases; unmatched junction bases: 9. Here the CDR3 DNA reads TGTGCCAGCAGTTACGGTGCGGCTAGCGGAGACCAAGAGACCCAGTACTTC. This encodes CASSYGAASGDQETQYF.

This clonotype occurred a few times. The chain joins TRBV7-9 to TRBJ2-7; no clear D gene. The V gene's germline CDR1 is SEHNR and CDR2 FQNEAQ (reference sequence). V lost 8 bases and J 1 base, leaving 12 bases between the germline ends. The CDR3 loop spans 13 amino acids. CDR3 sequence (DNA): TGTGCCAGCTCTCACCTTGGGTCCTACGAGCAGTACTTC. It yields the protein CASSHLGSYEQYF.

This chain uses TRBV28 with TRBJ2-1; D is ambiguous. Germline V CDR1 and CDR2: MDHEN, SYDVKM. V gave up 3 bases and J gave up 2 bases, with 17 bases separating them. The CDR3 runs 17 residues. For the CDR3, the DNA is TGTGCCAGCAGTTTCAAGAAAGCACTACGAGCCTACAATGAGCAGTTCTTC. Its protein product is CASSFKKALRAYNEQFF.

Details on this clonotype: The junction differs from germline at one of its ends, possibly a read error. The chain links TRBV6-6 to TRBJ1-5; 9 nucleotides align to TRBD1. Germline loops: CDR1 MNHNY, CDR2 SVGAGI (reference sequence). CDR3 length: 12 residues. The DNA for the CDR3 is TGTGCCATCCGACAGGGGGATCAACCCCAGCATTTT. Translated: CAIRQGDQPQHF.

This clonotype was observed a few times. This sequence joins TRBV7-9 and TRBJ2-7; TRBD1 matches 7 bases. With V trimmed by 5 bases and J by 2 bases, 9 bases remained unmatched. This CDR3 is 15 amino acids long. Germline CDR1 and CDR2: SEHNR and FQNEAQ (reference sequence). This CDR3 reads CASSQWDSETYEQYF. In nucleotides, the CDR3 is TGTGCCAGCAGCCAGTGGGACAGCGAGACCTACGAGCAGTACTTC.

About this clonotype itself: A much larger clone differs by one base, so this may be a read error. The chain combines TRBV10-3 with TRBJ2-3, with 10 nucleotides matching TRBD1. The CDR3 is 12 residues long. In germline, CDR1 is ENHRY, CDR2 SYGVKD. In DNA, the CDR3 is TGTCTAACGGGACAGGGGAAAGATACGCAGAATTTT. Protein product: CLTGQGKDTQNF.

This clonotype was seen more than once but under ten times. This chain links TRBV4-3 with TRBJ2-5; 8 bases fit TRBD2. Germline V CDR1 and CDR2: LGHNA, YSLEER. The CDR3 has 15 amino acids. The V gene end was trimmed by 3 bases and the J gene end by 4 bases; junction bases not matched to a gene: 7. The CDR3 nucleotides read TGCGCCAGCAGCCAGGGACGGGGGGGCCCAGAGACCCAGTACTTC. Amino acids: CASSQGRGGPETQYF.

The CDR3 bases are TGTGCCAGCAGCTTGGAAATCGGAGGCTACACCTTC. The encoded protein is CASSLEIGGYTF. The genes are TRBV7-3 and TRBJ1-2; no reliable D call. V lost 3 bases, J lost 8 bases, and 10 bases lay in between. This CDR3 has 12 amino acids. Germline assignment: CDR1 SGHTA and CDR2 FQGTGA.

The genes are TRBV4-2 and TRBJ1-1; D might be TRBD1 (5 bases). The germline V gene encodes CDR1 LGHNA and CDR2 YNFKEQ. This CDR3 region has 14 residues. Trimming removed 3 bases at V and 4 bases at J, with 12 bases between. The CDR3 region is CASSHVIGGTEAFF. CDR3 DNA: TGTGCCAGCAGCCATGTTATCGGGGGCACTGAAGCTTTCTTT.

This clonotype showed up just a few times. The chain employs TRBV5-8 and TRBJ2-5; 14 bases are shared with TRBD2. Looked up from germline, CDR1 is SGHTS and CDR2 is YDEGEE. The CDR3 is made up of 18 amino acids. The V and J ends lost 4 bases and 1 base, in that order; junction bases with no gene match: 9. This chain's CDR3 is CASSPSGLAGALQETQYF. The CDR3 coding sequence is TGTGCCAGCAGCCCCTCGGGACTAGCGGGGGCCCTCCAAGAGACCCAGTACTTC. Based on the CDR3 plus reference TRBV5-8 and TRBJ2-5, the full variable domain is EAGVTQSPTHLIKTRGQQATLRCSPISGHTSVYWYQQALGLGLQFLLWYDEGEERNRGNFPPRFSGRQFPNYSSELNVNALELEDSALYLCASSPSGLAGALQETQYFGPGTRLLVL.

This clonotype was detected ten times or more. The rearrangement links TRBV4-3 to TRBJ1-2; D ambiguous. Germline V gene lookup returns CDR1 LGHNA and CDR2 YSLEER. The V end lost 0 bases, the J end lost 5 bases, and 13 bases lay between the germline ends. The CDR3 is 15 residues long. CDR3 in DNA: TGCGCCAGCAGCCAAGACCGTGGAGGGAGTTATGGCTACACCTTC. Translation: CASSQDRGGSYGYTF.